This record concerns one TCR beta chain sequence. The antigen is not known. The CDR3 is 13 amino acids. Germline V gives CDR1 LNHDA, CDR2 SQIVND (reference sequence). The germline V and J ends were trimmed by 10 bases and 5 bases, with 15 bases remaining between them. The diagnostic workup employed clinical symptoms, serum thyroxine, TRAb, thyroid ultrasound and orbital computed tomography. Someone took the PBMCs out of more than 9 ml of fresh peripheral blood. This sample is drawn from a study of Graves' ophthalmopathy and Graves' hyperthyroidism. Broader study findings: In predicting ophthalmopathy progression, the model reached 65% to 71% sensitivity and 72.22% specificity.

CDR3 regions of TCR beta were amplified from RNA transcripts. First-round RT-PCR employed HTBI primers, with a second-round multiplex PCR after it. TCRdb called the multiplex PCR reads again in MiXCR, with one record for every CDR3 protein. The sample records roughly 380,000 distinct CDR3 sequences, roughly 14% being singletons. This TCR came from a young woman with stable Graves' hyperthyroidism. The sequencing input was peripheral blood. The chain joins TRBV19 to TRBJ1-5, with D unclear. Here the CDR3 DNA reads TGTGCCACCCGGGCAGGTATCCATCAGCCCCAGCATTTT. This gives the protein CATRAGIHQPQHF.